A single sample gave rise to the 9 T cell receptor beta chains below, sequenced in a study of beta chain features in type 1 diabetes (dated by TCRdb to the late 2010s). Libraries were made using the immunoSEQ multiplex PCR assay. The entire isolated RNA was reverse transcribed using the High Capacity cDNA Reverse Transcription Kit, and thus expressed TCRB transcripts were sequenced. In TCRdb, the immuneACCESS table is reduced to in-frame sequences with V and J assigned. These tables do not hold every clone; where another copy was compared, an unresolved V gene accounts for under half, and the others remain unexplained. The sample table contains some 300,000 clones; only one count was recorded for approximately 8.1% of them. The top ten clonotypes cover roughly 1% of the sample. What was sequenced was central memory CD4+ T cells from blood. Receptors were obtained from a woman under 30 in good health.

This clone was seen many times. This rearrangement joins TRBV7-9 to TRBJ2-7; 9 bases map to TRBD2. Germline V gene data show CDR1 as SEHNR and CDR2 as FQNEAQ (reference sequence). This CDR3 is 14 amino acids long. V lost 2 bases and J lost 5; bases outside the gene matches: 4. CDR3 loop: CASSLRTSADEQYV. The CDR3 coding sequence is TGTGCCAGCAGCTTACGGACTAGCGCTGACGAGCAGTACGTC.

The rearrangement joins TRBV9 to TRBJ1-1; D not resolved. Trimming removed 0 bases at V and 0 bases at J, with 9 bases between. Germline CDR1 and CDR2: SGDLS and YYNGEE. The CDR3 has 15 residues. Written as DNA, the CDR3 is TGTGCCAGCAGCGTAGAGGCGGTAATGAACACTGAAGCTTTCTTT. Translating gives CASSVEAVMNTEAFF.

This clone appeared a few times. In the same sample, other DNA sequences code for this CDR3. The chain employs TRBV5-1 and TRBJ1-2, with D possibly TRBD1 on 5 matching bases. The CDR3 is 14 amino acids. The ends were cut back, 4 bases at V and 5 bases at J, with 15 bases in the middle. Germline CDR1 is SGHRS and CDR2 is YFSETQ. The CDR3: CASSPGTDDYGYTF. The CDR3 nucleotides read TGCGCCAGCAGCCCGGGGACGGACGATTATGGCTACACCTTC.

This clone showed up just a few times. CDR3 amino acids: CASSSQGSTNEKLFF. DNA for the CDR3: TGCGCCAGCAGCTCGCAGGGATCAACTAATGAAAAACTGTTTTTT. V gene TRBV4-3 combines with J gene TRBJ1-4; possible D gene TRBD1, 5 bases. With 5 bases removed from V and 0 bases from J, the gap between germline ends came to 10 bases. CDR3 length: 15 residues. Looked up from germline, CDR1 is LGHNA and CDR2 is YSLEER.

CDR3 sequence reads: CASSLSGGQDTQYF. Here the CDR3 DNA reads TGTGCCAGCAGCTTATCGGGAGGGCAGGATACGCAGTATTTT. The V and J genes are TRBV7-2 and TRBJ2-3; 8 bases match TRBD2. Germline values: CDR1 SGHTA, CDR2 FQGNSA. The J segment lost 6 bases and the V segment lost 2 bases, leaving 4 bases of the junction unmatched. This CDR3 has 14 residues. The variable domain in full, with the rest retrieved from reference TRBV7-2 and TRBJ2-3, is GAGVSQSPSNKVTEKGKDVELRCDPISGHTALYWYRQSLGQGLEFLIYFQGNSAPDKSGLPSDRFSAERTGGSVSTLTIQRTQQEDSAVYLCASSLSGGQDTQYFGPGTRLTVL.

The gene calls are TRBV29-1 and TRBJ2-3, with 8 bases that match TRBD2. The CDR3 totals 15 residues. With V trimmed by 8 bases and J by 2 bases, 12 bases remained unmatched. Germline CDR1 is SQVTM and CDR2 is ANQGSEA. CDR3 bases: TGCAGCATCGGACTAGCAACTACTTACACAGATACGCAGTATTTT. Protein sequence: CSIGLATTYTDTQYF.

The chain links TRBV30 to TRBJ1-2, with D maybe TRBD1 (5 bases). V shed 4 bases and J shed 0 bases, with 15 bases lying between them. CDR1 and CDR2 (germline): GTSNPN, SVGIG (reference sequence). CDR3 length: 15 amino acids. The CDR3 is CAWTRGSTSNYGYTF. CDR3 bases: TGTGCCTGGACCCGGGGGTCGACTTCTAACTATGGCTACACCTTC.

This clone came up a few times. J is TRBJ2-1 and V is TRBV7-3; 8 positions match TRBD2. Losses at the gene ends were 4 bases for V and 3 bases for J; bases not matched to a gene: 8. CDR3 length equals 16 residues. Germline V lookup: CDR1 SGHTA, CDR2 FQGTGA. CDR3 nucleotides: TGTGCCAGCAGCTCCCATACGGGGGGGCTCTACAATGAGCAGTTCTTC. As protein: CASSSHTGGLYNEQFF.

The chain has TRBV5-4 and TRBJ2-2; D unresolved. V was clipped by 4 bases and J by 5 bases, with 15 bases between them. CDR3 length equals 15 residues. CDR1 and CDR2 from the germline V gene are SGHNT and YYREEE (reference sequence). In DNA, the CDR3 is TGTGCCAGCAGCCCTAGGTCCCAAGGGACCGGGGAGCTGTTTTTT. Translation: CASSPRSQGTGELFF.